The entry below gives a single T cell receptor (beta chain) sequence along with its context. The antigen is undetermined. UMIs were added to TCR cDNA along with a universal primer site when it was made by 5'RACE template switching. One entry per CDR3 protein results from TCRdb running MiXCR on the 5' RACE reads. This repertoire shows approximately 550,000 distinct CDR3 sequences, approximately 21% found once; its top ten account for roughly an eighth. The CDR3 runs 15 residues. V was clipped by 3 bases and J by 4 bases, with 16 bases between them. Germline lookup yields CDR1 MNHEY and CDR2 SVGAGI. The data derive from a study of T cells after yellow fever vaccination. General observations from the study: The booster response re-showed most primary clones: approximately 95% CD4, about 89% CD8. Compared with primary, the secondary response was weaker and peaked at day 5, not 15. Among all clonotypes, a small share was observed in both CD4 and CD8 compartments.

Source: PBMCs, taken 15 days after the yellow fever booster vaccination. The clonotype was recovered from a man aged 30-40 years who received the YFV17D yellow fever vaccine. The gene calls are TRBV6-5 and TRBJ2-7; no clear D. The chain's CDR3 is CASSYSSWGTYEQYF. CDR3 nucleotide sequence: TGTGCCAGCAGTTATTCCTCTTGGGGAACGTACGAGCAGTACTTC.